The clone carrying this T cell receptor beta chain was detected only a few times. V lost 0 bases to trimming and J lost 7 bases; unmatched junction nucleotides: 3. The CDR3 runs to 13 residues. Germline values: CDR1 GTSNPN, CDR2 SVGIG (reference sequence). PCR involved 60 Vbeta and 13 Jbeta primers. The repertoire was sequenced with immunoSEQ multiplex PCR; TCRdb's copy has only in-frame clones and lacks some. The sample holds about 180,000 clones; 65% to 75% are singletons and the top ten take under 2.5%. The data are from a study of cytomegalovirus exposure and HLA in healthy donors. The sequence came from a human donor in good health. The chain has TRBV30 and TRBJ1-2; 9 nucleotides line up with TRBD1. Sequenced: PBMCs. DNA for the CDR3: TGTGCCTGGAGTGTACAGGGGGCGTGTGGCTACACCTTC. As protein: CAWSVQGACGYTF.